This TCR beta chain was profiled in a study of T-cell reconstitution after alpha-beta-depleted transplantation in children. Unique molecular identifiers were incorporated during preparation of the TCRbeta library. TCRdb itself ran the PCR reads through MiXCR, one entry per CDR3 protein. The sample lists approximately 85,000 distinct CDR3 sequences, about 14% occurring once. Points from the study as a whole: Diversity and T-cell counts at one year after transplant derived mostly from new T cells. It was reported that alpha-beta T cells came from several hundred expanded graft clones (about two months after transplant). Recipient T cells and thymic progenitors that survived were the source of the high TCRbeta diversity seen at day 60 in some patients.

With respect to this clonotype: Its antigen is unknown. One end of the junction does not line up with germline, which may come from a read error.

The CDR3 loop spans 16 amino acids. Germline values: CDR1 DFQATT, CDR2 SNEGSKA (reference sequence). V gene TRBV20-1 combines with J gene TRBJ2-1; D not certain. Source: PBMCs, mostly from graft donor cells, taken 180 days after TCRalphabeta/CD19-depleted stem cell transplant. This clonotype originated in a male patient between 2 and 10 years old who had a stem cell transplant for acute lymphoblastic leukemia, so the T cells may come from the graft donor. CDR3 in DNA: TGCTGTGCTAGAGATTTTCGGATTGCAGGTAGAAATGAGCAGTTCTTC. The encoded protein is CCARDFRIAGRNEQFF.